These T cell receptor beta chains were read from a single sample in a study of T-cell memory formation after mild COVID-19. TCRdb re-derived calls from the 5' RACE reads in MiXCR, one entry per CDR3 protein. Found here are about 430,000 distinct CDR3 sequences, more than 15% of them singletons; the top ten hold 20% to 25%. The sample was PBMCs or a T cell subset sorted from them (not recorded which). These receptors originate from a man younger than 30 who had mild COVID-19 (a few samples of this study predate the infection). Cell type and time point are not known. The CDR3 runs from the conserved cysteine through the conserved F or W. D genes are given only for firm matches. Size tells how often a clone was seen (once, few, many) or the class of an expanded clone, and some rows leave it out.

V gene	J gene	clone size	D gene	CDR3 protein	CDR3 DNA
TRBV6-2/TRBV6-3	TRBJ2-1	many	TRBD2	CASSNSGTSRSYNEQFF	TGTGCCAGCAGTAACTCCGGGACTAGTCGCTCCTACAATGAGCAGTTCTTC
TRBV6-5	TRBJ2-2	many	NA	CASRAGGELFF	TGTGCCAGCCGTGCGGGCGGGGAGCTGTTTTTT
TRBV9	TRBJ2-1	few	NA	CASSPSGTYSSNEQFF	TGTGCCAGCAGCCCGTCCGGGACTTATTCGTCCAATGAGCAGTTCTTC
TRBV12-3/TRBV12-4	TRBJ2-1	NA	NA	CASSLPSASSYNEQFF	TGTGCCAGCAGTTTACCAAGCGCTAGCTCCTACAATGAGCAGTTCTTC
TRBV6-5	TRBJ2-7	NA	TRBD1	CASSYRGLEQYF	TGTGCCAGCAGCTACAGGGGGCTCGAGCAGTACTTC
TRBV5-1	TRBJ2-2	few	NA	CASSLDPLSNTGELFF	TGCGCCAGCAGCTTGGATCCATTATCTAACACCGGGGAGCTGTTTTTT
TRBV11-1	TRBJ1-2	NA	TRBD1	CASSHQGDKLHGYTF	TGTGCCAGCAGCCACCAGGGGGACAAACTTCATGGCTACACCTTC
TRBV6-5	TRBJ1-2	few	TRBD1	CASSRQGPPGPYGYTF	TGTGCCAGCAGTCGACAGGGACCACCGGGGCCCTATGGCTACACCTTC
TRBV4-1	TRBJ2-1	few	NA	CASSQLSYNEQFF	TGCGCCAGCAGCCAACTATCGTACAATGAGCAGTTCTTC
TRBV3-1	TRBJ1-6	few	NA	CASAGSSYNSPLHF	TGTGCCAGCGCTGGGAGCTCCTATAATTCACCCCTCCACTTT
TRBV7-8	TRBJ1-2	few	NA	CASSLGPQVDGYTF	TGTGCCAGCAGCTTAGGTCCCCAAGTGGATGGCTACACCTTC
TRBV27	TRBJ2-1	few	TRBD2	CASSFWLAGGLDTPDEQFF	TGTGCCAGCAGTTTTTGGCTAGCGGGGGGGCTCGATACCCCCGATGAGCAGTTCTTC
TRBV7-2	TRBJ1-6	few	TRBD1	CASTSSRDRPNSPLHF	TGTGCCAGCACGTCCTCTCGGGACAGGCCTAATTCACCCCTCCACTTT
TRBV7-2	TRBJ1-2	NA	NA	CASSQIRTNYGYTF	TGTGCCAGCAGCCAGATTAGGACTAACTATGGCTACACCTTC
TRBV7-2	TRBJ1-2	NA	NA	CASSLRGGPGDYGYTF	TGTGCCAGCAGCTTACGGGGGGGTCCGGGGGACTATGGCTACACCTTC
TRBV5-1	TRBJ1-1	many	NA	CASRDTLNTEAFF	TGCGCCAGCAGGGACACATTGAACACTGAAGCTTTCTTT
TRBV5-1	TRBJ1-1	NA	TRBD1	CASSSPPGQGKREAFF	TGCGCCAGCAGCTCACCCCCGGGACAGGGGAAAAGGGAAGCTTTCTTT
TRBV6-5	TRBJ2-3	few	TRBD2	CASSSRTRGDTQYF	TGTGCCAGCAGTTCGAGGACTAGGGGCGATACGCAGTATTTT